This T cell receptor beta chain was identified during a study of OX40 agonist ivuxolimab in advanced cancers. Study-level results: No determination was made of the antigen specificity of the expanded peripheral T cells. Expanded clones tended on average to be more numerous among CD8+ T cells than CD4+. The CD4+ and CD8+ T cells in the blood had expanded clonally by week 6 at 0.1 to 3.0 mg/kg.

With regard to this clone: What it recognizes is unknown.

Data came from immunoSEQ multiplex PCR; TCRdb stores just in-frame clones and leaves some out. The sample consists of approximately 51,000 clones, around 82% of them appearing once. Cycle 7 day 1, cycle 4 day 1, and baseline were the timepoints at which blood was sampled. V lost 5 bases and J lost 1, with 20 bases in between. CDR3 length: 17 residues. Looked up from germline, CDR1 is MDHEN and CDR2 is SYDVKM. This sequence originates from an adult with an advanced solid tumor such as melanoma, head and neck, liver or kidney cancer. This chain uses TRBV28 with TRBJ2-5; weak D call: TRBD1 (6 bases). The sample here was CD4+ or CD8+ T cells sorted from blood, taken in a trial of the OX40 agonist ivuxolimab. CDR3 bases: TGTGCCAGCAGTCGGACAGCCGGCGAGATCCCCCAAGAGACCCAGTACTTC. Translating it yields CASSRTAGEIPQETQYF.